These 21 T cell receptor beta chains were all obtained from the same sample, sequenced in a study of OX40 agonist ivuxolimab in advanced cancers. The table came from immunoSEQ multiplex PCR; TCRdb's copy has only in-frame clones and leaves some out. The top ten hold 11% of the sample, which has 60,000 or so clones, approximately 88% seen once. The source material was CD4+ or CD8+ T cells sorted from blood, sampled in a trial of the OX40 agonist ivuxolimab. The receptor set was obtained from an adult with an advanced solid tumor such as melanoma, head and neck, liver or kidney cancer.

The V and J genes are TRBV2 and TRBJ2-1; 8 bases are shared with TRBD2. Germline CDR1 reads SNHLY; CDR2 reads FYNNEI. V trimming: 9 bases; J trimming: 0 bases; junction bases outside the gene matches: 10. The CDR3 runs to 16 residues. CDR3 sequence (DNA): TGTGCCAGTACCCGGGGGGGGACCCCCTCCTACAATGAGCAGTTCTTC. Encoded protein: CASTRGGTPSYNEQFF.

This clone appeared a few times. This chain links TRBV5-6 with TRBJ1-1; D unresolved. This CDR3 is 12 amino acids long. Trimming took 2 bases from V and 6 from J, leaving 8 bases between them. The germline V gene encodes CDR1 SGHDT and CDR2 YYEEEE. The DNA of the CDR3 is TGTGCCAGCAGCTTATCAGTATCTGAAGCTTTCTTT. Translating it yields CASSLSVSEAFF.

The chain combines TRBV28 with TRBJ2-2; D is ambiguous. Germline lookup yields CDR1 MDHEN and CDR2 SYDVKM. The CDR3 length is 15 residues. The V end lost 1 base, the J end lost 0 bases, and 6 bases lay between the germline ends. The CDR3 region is CASSLSATNTGELFF. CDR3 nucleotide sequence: TGTGCCAGCAGTTTATCAGCGACGAACACCGGGGAGCTGTTTTTT.

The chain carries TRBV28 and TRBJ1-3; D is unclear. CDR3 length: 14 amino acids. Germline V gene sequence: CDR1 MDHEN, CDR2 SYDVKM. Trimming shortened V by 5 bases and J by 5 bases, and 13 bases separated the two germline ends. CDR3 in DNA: TGTGCCAGCAGTATGGACCAAACTCGAAACACCATATATTTT. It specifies CASSMDQTRNTIYF.

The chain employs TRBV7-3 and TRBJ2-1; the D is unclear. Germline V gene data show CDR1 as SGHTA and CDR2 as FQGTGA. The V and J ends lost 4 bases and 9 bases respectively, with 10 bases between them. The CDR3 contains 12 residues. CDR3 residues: CASSSVKGEQFF. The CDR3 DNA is TGTGCCAGCAGCTCAGTAAAGGGTGAGCAGTTCTTC.

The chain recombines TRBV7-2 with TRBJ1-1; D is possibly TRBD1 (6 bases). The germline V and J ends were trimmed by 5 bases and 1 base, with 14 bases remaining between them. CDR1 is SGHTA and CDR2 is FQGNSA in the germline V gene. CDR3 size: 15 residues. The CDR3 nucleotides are TGTGCCAGCAGCCCTTACAGGGAATCGAACACTGAAGCTTTCTTT. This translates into CASSPYRESNTEAFF.

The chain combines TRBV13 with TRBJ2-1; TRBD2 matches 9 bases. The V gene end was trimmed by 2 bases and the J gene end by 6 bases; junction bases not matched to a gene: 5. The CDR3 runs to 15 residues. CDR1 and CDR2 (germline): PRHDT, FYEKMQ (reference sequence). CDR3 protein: CASSLLGGGANEQFF. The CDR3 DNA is TGTGCCAGCAGCTTATTGGGCGGGGGGGCCAATGAGCAGTTCTTC.

As DNA, the CDR3 is TGTGCCAGCAGTGTTTTCCCAGGGGGCTCCTACAATGAGCAGTTCTTC. This translates into CASSVFPGGSYNEQFF. This rearrangement joins TRBV2 to TRBJ2-1, with 7 bases that match TRBD1. Germline assignment: CDR1 SNHLY and CDR2 FYNNEI. The CDR3 contains 16 residues. The V and J ends lost 4 bases and 0 bases, in that order; junction bases with no gene match: 6.

The CDR3 DNA is TGTGCCAGCAGTTCCGCTCCCGGAGCTTATTCGAAGAACCAGCCCCAGCATTTT. Residues: CASSSAPGAYSKNQPQHF. V and J are TRBV28 and TRBJ1-5; no firm D call. Looked up from germline, CDR1 is MDHEN and CDR2 is SYDVKM. This CDR3 comprises 18 residues. The ends were cut back, 4 bases at V and 7 bases at J, with 26 bases in the middle.

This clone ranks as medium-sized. CDR3 in amino acids: CASSQTSRGPYNEQFF. The DNA for the CDR3 is TGTGCCAGCAGCCAAACTAGCCGGGGCCCTTACAATGAGCAGTTCTTC. The J gene is TRBJ2-1, the V gene TRBV11-3; tentatively, D is TRBD2 (6 bases). Trimming left V 5 bases short and J 4 bases short, with 18 bases between. CDR1 is SGHNT and CDR2 is YENEEA in the germline V gene. This CDR3 has 16 amino acids. Full variable domain (missing parts from reference TRBV11-3 and TRBJ2-1): EAGVVQSPRYKIIEKKQPVAFWCNPISGHNTLYWYLQNLGQGPELLIRYENEEAVDDSQLPKDRFSAERLKGVDSTLKIQPAELGDSAVYLCASSQTSRGPYNEQFFGPGTRLTVL.

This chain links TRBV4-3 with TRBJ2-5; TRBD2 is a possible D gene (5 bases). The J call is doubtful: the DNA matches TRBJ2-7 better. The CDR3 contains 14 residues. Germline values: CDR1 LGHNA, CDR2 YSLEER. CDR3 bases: TGCGCCAGCAGCCAAGATGAGGGTTCCTACGAGCAGTACTTC. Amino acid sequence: CASSQDEGSYEQYF.

The CDR3: CASSLAPGSGKETQYF. Written as DNA, the CDR3 is TGTGCCAGCAGCTTGGCCCCCGGGAGCGGAAAAGAGACCCAGTACTTC. The genes are TRBV5-6 and TRBJ2-5; D might be TRBD2 (6 bases). Germline V gene lookup returns CDR1 SGHDT and CDR2 YYEEEE. The CDR3 loop spans 16 amino acids. V dropped 0 bases and J dropped 3 bases, with 15 bases sitting between them.

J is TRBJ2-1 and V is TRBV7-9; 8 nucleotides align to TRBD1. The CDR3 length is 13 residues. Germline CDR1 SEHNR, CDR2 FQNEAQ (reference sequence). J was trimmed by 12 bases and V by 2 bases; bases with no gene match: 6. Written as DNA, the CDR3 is TGTGCCAGCAGCTTACCAGACAGGGGTTGGCAGTTCTTC. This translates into CASSLPDRGWQFF.

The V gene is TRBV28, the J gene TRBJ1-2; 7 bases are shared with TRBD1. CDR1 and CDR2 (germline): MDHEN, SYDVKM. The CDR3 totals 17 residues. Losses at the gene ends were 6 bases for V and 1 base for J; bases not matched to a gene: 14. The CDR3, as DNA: TGTGCCAGCAGCTCTAGTAGTGAGGGACAGTATAACTATGGCTACACCTTC. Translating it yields CASSSSSEGQYNYGYTF.

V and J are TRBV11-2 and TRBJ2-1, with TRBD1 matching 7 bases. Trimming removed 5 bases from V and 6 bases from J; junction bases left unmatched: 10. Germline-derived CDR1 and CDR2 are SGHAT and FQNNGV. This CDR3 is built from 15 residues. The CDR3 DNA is TGTGCCAGCAGCATCGACAGGGTGGGCTTCAATGAGCAGTTCTTC. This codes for CASSIDRVGFNEQFF.

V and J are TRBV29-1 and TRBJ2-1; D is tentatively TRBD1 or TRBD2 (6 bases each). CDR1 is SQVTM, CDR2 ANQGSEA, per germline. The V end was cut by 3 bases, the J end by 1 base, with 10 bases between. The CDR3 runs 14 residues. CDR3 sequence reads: CSVDTGRSYNEQFF. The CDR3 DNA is TGCAGCGTTGACACAGGGAGGTCCTACAATGAGCAGTTCTTC.

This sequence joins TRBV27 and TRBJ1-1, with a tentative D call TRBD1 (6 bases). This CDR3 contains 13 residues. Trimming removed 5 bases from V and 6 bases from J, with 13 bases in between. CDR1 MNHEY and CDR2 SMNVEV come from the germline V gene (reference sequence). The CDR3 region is CASSLLQGSEAFF. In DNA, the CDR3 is TGTGCCAGCAGTCTCCTACAGGGTTCTGAAGCTTTCTTT.

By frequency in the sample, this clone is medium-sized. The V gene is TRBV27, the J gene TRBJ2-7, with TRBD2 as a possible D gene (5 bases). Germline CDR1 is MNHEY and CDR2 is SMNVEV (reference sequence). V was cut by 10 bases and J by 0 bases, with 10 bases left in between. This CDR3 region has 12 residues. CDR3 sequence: CATFSASYEQYF. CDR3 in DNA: TGTGCCACCTTTAGCGCCTCCTACGAGCAGTACTTC.

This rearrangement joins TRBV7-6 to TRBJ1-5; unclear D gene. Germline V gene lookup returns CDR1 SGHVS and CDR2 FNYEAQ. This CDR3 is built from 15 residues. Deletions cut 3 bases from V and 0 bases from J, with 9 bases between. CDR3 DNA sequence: TGTGCCAGCAGCTTGTATCCAGGTAGCAATCAGCCCCAGCATTTT. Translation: CASSLYPGSNQPQHF.

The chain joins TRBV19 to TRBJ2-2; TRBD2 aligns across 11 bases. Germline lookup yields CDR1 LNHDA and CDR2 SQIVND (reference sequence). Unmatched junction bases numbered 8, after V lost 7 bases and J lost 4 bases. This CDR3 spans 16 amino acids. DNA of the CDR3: TGTGCCAGTACCCCCCTTAGCGGGAGGGCCACCGGGGAGCTGTTTTTT. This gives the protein CASTPLSGRATGELFF.

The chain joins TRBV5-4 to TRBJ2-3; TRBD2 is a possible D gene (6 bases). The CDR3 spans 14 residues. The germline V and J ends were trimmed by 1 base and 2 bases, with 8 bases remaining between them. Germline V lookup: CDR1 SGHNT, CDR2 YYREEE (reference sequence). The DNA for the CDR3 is TGTGCCAGCAGCTTGCGGGGGTTCACAGATACGCAGTATTTT. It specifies CASSLRGFTDTQYF.